The source of this T cell receptor (beta chain) is a study of lymphopenia after photon versus proton radiotherapy. In regard to this clone: What it binds is not known.

Measured with immunoSEQ multiplex PCR; TCRdb has only the in-frame clones, and not every one. The sample holds more than 45,000 clones, roughly 90% seen once. Trimming shortened V by 0 bases and J by 7 bases, and 9 bases separated the two germline ends. The CDR3 is 13 amino acids. In germline, CDR1 is MGHRA, CDR2 YSYEKL. Findings and caveats of the study: Proton therapy kept repertoires fairly stable, unlike photons, which gained effector/memory cells. In patients who died, overall survival fell as post-nadir TCR diversity dropped more. Post-nadir diversity loss with photons came from oligoclonal expansion, particularly CD8+ Temra cells.

The chain couples TRBV4-1 to TRBJ1-2; D remains ambiguous. This receptor was identified in a woman aged 40 to 55 with cholangiocarcinoma. The sequencing used peripheral blood, collected from a patient treated with photon-based radiotherapy. CDR3 in amino acids: CASSQDGRGGYTF. The CDR3, as DNA: TGCGCCAGCAGCCAAGACGGGAGAGGTGGCTACACCTTC.